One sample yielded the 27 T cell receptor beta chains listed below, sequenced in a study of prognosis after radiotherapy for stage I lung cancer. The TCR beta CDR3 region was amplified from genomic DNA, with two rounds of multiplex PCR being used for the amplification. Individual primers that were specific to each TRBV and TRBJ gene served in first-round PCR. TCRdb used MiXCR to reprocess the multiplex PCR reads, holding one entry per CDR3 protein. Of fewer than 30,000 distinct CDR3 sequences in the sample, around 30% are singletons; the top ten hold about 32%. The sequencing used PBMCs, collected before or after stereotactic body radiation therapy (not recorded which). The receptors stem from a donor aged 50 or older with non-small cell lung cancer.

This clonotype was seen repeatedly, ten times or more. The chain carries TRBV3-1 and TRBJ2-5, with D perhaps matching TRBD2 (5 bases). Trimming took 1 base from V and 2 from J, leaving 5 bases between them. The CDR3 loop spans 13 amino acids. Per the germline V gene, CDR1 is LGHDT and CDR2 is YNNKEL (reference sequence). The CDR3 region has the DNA TGTGCCAGCAGCCAAGGACTACAAGAGACCCAGTACTTC. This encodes CASSQGLQETQYF.

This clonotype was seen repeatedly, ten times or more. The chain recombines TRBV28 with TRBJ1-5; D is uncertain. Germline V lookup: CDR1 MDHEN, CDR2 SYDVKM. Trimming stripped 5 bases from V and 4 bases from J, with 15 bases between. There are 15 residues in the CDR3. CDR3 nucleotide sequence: TGTGCCAGCAGTCCGTCCTTGGCGGGAAATCAGCCCCAGCATTTT. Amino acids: CASSPSLAGNQPQHF. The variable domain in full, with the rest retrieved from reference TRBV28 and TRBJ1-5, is DVKVTQSSRYLVKRTGEKVFLECVQDMDHENMFWYRQDPGLGLRLIYFSYDVKMKEKGDIPEGYSVSREKKERFSLILESASTNQTSMYLCASSPSLAGNQPQHFGDGTRLSIL.

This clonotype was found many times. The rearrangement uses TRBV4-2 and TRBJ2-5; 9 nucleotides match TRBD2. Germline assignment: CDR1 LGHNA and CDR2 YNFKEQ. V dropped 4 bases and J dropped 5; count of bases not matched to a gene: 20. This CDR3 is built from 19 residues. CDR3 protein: CASSPEVAGAPTVRETQYF. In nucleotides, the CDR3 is TGTGCCAGCAGCCCGGAGGTAGCGGGGGCCCCTACCGTTCGTGAGACCCAGTACTTC.

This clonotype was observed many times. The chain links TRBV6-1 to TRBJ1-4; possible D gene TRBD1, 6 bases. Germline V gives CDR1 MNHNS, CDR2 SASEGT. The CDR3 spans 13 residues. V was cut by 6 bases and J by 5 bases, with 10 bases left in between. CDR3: CASRDRINEKLFF. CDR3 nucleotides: TGTGCCAGCAGGGACAGAATAAATGAAAAACTGTTTTTT.

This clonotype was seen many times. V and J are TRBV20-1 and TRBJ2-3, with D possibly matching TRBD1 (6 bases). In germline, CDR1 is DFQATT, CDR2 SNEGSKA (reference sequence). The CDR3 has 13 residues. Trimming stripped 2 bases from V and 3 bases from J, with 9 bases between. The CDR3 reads CSARHDRTDTQYF. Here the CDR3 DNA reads TGCAGTGCTAGACACGACAGGACAGATACGCAGTATTTT.

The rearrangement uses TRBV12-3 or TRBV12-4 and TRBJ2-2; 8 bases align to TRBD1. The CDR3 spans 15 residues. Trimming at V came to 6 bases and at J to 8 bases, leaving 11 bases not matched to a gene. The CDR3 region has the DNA TGTGCCAGCAGGGACGAGACAGGGGATTCTGGGGAGCTGTTTTTT. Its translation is CASRDETGDSGELFF.

CDR3 residues: CASSLQEGGSPSQPQHF. The CDR3 DNA follows: TGTGCCAGCAGTTTGCAGGAAGGGGGTTCTCCCAGTCAGCCCCAGCATTTT. The chain combines TRBV28 with TRBJ1-5; tentative D call: TRBD1 (6 bases). V lost 3 bases, J lost 6 bases, and 21 bases lay in between. This CDR3 contains 17 residues. CDR1 MDHEN and CDR2 SYDVKM come from the germline V gene.

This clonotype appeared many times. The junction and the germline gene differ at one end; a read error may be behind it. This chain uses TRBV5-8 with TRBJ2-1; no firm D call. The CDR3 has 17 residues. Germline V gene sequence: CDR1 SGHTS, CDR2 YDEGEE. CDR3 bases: TGTGCCGGCAGCTTGGCCGTCGTCCAGGTAAAAGGCAATGAGCAGTTCTTC. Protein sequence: CAGSLAVVQVKGNEQFF.

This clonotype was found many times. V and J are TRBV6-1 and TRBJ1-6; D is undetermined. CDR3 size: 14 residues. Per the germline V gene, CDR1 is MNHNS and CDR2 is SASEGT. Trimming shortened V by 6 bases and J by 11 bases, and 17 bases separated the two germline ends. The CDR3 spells CASSLGIAYPPLHF. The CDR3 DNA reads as TGTGCCAGCAGCCTCGGGATTGCTTATCCACCCCTCCACTTT.

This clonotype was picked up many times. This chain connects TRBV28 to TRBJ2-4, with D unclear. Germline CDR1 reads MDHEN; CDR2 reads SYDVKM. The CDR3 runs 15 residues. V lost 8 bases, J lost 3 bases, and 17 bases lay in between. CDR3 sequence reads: CASGQTAIVKNIQYF. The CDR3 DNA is TGTGCCAGCGGCCAAACCGCCATAGTCAAAAACATTCAGTACTTC.

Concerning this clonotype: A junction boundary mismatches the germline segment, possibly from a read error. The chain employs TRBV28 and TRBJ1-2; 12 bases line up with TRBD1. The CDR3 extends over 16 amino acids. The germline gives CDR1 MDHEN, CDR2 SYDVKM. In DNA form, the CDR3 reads TGTGCCAGCAGCCGCGAGGGACAGGGGGCCGTCTATTGCTACACCTTC. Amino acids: CASSREGQGAVYCYTF.

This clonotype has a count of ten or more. The CDR3 sequence: CASSERDIAFF. For the CDR3, the DNA is TGTGCCAGCAGTGAAAGGGATATAGCTTTCTTT. The chain uses TRBV6-1 and TRBJ1-1, with D unclear. Trimming pared 2 bases from V and 10 bases from J, leaving 8 bases between. The CDR3 runs 11 residues. Germline loops: CDR1 MNHNS, CDR2 SASEGT.

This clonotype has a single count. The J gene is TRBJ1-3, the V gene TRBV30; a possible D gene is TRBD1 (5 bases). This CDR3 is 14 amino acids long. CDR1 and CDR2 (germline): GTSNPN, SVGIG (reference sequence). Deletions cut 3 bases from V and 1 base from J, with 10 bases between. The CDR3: CAWREQESGNTIYF. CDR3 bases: TGTGCCTGGAGGGAACAGGAATCTGGAAACACCATATATTTT.

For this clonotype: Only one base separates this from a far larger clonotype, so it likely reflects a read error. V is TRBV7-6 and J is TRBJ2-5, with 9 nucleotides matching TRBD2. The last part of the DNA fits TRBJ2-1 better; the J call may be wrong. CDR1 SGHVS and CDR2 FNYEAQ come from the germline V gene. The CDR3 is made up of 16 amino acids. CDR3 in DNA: TGTGCCAGCATCTTACCCCCAGCGGGAGGCGGTTATGAGCAGTTCTTC. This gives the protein CASILPPAGGGYEQFF.

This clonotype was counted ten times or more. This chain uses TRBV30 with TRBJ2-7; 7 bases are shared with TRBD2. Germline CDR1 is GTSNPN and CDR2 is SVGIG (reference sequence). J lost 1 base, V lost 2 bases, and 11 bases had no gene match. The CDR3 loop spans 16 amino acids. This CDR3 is CAWSFSRAGVSYEQYF. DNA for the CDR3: TGTGCCTGGAGTTTCAGTCGGGCGGGAGTGTCCTACGAGCAGTACTTC.

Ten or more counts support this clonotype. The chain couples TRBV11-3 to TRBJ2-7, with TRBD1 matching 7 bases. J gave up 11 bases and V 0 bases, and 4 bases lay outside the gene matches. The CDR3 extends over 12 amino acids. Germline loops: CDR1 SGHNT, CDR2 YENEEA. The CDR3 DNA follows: TGTGCCAGCAGCTTAGATACAGGGGTTAAGTACTTC. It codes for CASSLDTGVKYF.

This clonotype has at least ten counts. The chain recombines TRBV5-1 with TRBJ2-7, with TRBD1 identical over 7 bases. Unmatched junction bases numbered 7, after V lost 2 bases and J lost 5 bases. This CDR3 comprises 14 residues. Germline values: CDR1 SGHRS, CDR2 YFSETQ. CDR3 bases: TGCGCCAGCAGCTTTTCCCCAGGGGGTGACGAGCAGTACTTC. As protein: CASSFSPGGDEQYF.

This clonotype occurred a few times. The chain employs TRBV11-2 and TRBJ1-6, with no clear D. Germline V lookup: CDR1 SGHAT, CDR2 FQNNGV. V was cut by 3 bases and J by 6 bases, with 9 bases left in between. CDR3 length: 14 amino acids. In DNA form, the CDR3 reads TGTGCCAGCAGCTTGAAGGGTACTAATTCACCCCTCCACTTT. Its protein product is CASSLKGTNSPLHF.

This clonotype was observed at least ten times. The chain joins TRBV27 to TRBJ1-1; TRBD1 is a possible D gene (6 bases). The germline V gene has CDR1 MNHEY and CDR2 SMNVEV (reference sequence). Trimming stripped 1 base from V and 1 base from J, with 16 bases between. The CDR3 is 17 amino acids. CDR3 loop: CASSLFSVRTENTEAFF. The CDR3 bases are TGTGCCAGCAGTTTATTTAGCGTTAGGACAGAGAACACTGAAGCTTTCTTT.

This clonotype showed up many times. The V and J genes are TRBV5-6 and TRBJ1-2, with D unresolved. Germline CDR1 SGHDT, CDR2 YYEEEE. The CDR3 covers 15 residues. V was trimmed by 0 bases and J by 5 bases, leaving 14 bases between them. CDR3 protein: CASSLVEARSYGYTF. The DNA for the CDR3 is TGTGCCAGCAGCTTGGTAGAGGCCAGGTCTTATGGCTACACCTTC.

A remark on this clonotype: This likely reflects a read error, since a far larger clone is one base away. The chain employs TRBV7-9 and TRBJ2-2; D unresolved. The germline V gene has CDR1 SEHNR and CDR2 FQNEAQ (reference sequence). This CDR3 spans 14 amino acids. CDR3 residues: CASSFDGHTWELFF. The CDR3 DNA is TGTGCCAGCAGCTTCGACGGGCACACCTGGGAGCTGTTTTTT.

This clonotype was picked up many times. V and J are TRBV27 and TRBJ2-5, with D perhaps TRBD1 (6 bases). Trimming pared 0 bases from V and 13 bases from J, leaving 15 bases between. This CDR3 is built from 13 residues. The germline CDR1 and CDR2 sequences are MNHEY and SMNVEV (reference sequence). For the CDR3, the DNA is TGTGCCAGCAGTTTATCGAGCAGGGGAGCCCGGTACTTC. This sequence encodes CASSLSSRGARYF.

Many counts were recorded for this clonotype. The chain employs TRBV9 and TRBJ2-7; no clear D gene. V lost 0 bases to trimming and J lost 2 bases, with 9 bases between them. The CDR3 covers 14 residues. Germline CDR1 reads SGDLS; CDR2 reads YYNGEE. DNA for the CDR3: TGTGCCAGCAGCGTAGGGACCTACACCTACGAGCAGTACTTC. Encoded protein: CASSVGTYTYEQYF.

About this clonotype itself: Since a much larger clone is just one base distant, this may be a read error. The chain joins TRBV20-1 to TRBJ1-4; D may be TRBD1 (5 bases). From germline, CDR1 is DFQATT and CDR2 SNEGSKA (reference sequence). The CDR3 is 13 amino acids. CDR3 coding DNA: TGCATTGCTAGTGCGGGGACCCATGAAAAACTGTTTTTT. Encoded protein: CIASAGTHEKLFF.

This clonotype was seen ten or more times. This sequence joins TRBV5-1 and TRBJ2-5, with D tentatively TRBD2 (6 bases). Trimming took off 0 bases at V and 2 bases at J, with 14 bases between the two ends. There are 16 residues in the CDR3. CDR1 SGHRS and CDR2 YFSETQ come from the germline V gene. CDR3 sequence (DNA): TGCGCCAGCAGCTTGGGCCGGGACTTCGTGCAAGAGACCCAGTACTTC. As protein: CASSLGRDFVQETQYF.

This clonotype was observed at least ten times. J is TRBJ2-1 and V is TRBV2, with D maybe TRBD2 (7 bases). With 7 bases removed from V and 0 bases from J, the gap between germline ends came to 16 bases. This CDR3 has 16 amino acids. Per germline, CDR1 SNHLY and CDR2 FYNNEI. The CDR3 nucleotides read TGTGCCAGCAAGGGGGGGGGAACGAGCTCCTACAATGAGCAGTTCTTC. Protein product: CASKGGGTSSYNEQFF.

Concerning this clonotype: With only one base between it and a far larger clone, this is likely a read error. CDR3 coding DNA: TGTGCCAGCATCTTGGGAGGGGCAGATACGCAGTATTTT. Translation gives CASILGGADTQYF. This rearrangement joins TRBV7-9 to TRBJ2-3; 7 bases match TRBD2. J was trimmed by 4 bases and V by 7 bases; bases with no gene match: 5. This CDR3 is 13 amino acids long. The germline V gene has CDR1 SEHNR and CDR2 FQNEAQ (reference sequence).